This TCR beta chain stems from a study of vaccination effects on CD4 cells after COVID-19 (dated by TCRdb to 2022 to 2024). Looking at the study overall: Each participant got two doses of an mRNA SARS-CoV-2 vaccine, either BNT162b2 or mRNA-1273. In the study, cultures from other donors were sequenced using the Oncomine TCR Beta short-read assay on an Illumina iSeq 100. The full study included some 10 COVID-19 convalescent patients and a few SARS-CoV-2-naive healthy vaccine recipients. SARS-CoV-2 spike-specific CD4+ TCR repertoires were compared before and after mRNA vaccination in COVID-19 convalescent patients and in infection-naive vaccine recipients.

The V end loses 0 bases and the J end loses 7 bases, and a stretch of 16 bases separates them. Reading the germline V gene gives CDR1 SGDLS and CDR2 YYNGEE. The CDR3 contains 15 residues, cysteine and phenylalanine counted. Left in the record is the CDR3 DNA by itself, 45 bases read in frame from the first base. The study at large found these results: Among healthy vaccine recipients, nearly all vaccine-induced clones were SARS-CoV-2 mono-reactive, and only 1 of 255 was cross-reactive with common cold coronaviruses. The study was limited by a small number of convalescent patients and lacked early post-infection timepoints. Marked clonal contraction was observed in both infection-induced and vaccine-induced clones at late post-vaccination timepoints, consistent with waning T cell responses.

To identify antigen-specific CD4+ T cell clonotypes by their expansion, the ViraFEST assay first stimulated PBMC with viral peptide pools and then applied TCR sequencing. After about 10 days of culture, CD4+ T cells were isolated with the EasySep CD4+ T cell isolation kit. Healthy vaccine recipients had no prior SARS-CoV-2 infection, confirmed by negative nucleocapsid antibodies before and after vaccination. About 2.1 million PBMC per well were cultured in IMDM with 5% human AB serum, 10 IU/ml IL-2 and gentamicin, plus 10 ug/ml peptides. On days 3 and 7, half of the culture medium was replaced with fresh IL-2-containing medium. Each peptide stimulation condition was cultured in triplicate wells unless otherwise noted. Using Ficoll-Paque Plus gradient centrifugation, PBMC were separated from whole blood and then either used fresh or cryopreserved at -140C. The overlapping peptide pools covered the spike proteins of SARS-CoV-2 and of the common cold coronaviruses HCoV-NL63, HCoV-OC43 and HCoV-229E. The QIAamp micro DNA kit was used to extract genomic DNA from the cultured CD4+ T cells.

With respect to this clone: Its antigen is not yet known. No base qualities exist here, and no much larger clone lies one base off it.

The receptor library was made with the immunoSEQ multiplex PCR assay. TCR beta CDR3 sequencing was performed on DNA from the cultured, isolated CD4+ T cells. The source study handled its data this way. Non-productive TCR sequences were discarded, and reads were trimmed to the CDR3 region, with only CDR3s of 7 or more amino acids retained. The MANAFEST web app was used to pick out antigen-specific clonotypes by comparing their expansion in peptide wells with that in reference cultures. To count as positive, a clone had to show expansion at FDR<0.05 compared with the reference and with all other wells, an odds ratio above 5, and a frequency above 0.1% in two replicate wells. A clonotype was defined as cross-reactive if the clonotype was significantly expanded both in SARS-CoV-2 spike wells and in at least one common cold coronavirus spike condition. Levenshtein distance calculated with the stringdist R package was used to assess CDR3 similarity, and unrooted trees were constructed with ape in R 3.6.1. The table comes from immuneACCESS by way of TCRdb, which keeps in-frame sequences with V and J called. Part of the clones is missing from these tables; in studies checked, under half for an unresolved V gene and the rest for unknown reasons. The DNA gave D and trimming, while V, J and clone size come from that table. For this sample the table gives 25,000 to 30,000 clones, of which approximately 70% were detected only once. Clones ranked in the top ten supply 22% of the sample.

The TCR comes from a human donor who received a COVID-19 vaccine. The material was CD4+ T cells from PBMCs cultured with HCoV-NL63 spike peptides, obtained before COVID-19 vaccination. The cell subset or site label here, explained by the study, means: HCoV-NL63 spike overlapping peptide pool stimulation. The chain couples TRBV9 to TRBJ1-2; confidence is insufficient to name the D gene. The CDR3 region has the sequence CASSVAGSGLGGYTF. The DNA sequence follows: TGTGCCAGCAGCGTAGCTGGCAGCGGGTTGGGTGGCTACACCTTC.